These 18 T cell receptor beta chains were sequenced from one sample in a study of type 1 regulatory T cells. TCRdb itself ran the reads through MiXCR, one entry per CDR3 protein. The sample lists about 68,000 distinct CDR3 sequences; around 68% were seen once. Antigens of these TCRs are unknown. The sequenced sample consisted of cultured T cells, either the whole culture or a sorted T cell fraction (not recorded which). Sample subset: Tr1-enriched cell product generated in vitro against host alloantigens. The source of these receptors is a human donor in good health.

The V call is TRBV11-2, the J call TRBJ2-5; the match to TRBD1 covers 10 bases. This CDR3 region has 17 residues. V gave up 5 bases and J gave up 3 bases; unmatched junction bases: 12. Germline CDR1 reads SGHAT; CDR2 reads FQNNGV. CDR3 amino acids: CASSTAIGQGEKETQYF. In DNA form, the CDR3 reads TGTGCCAGCAGCACCGCGATCGGACAGGGGGAGAAAGAGACCCAGTACTTC.

This clonotype has just a few counts. The chain carries TRBV7-9 and TRBJ2-5; D not resolved. There are 13 residues in the CDR3. The germline CDR1 and CDR2 sequences are SEHNR and FQNEAQ (reference sequence). V was shortened by 4 bases and J by 7 bases, with 13 bases between the two germline ends. CDR3 coding DNA: TGTGCCAGCAGCTCCAACACCGCCCGGACCCAGTACTTC. Translating gives CASSSNTARTQYF. Variable domain in full (rest from reference TRBV7-9 and TRBJ2-5): DTGVSQNPRHKITKRGQNVTFRCDPISEHNRLYWYRQTLGQGPEFLTYFQNEAQLEKSRLLSDRFSAERPKGSFSTLEIQRTEQGDSAMYLCASSSNTARTQYFGPGTRLLVL.

This clonotype has more than one count but fewer than ten. The chain has TRBV20-1 and TRBJ2-3; possible D gene TRBD2, 6 bases. Germline CDR1 and CDR2: DFQATT and SNEGSKA (reference sequence). The CDR3 extends over 14 amino acids. V lost 5 bases and J lost 2, with 14 bases in between. CDR3 protein: CSAFGAGLTDTQYF. The CDR3 DNA is TGCAGTGCTTTCGGAGCGGGCCTCACAGATACGCAGTATTTT.

The genes are TRBV12-3 or TRBV12-4 and TRBJ2-1, with 12 bases identical to TRBD2. CDR3 length equals 13 residues. V shed 6 bases, J shed 9 bases, and the junction held 3 bases outside the gene matches. The CDR3 sequence: CASRLLAGGEQFF. The CDR3, as DNA: TGTGCCAGCAGGCTACTAGCGGGAGGTGAGCAGTTCTTC.

This clonotype was counted only a few times. This chain connects TRBV2 to TRBJ2-2, with 9 positions matching TRBD1. CDR1 is SNHLY, CDR2 FYNNEI, per germline. The CDR3 has 15 amino acids. J lost 5 bases, V lost 5 bases, and 6 bases had no gene match. Here the CDR3 reads CASSRTGADTGELFF. The CDR3 bases are TGTGCCAGCAGTCGGACAGGGGCGGATACCGGGGAGCTGTTTTTT. Full variable domain (outside the CDR3, taken from reference TRBV2 and TRBJ2-2): EPEVTQTPSHQVTQMGQEVILRCVPISNHLYFYWYRQILGQKVEFLVSFYNNEISEKSEIFDDQFSVERPDGSNFTLKIRSTKLEDSAMYFCASSRTGADTGELFFGEGSRLTVL.

This clonotype was seen many times. The V gene is TRBV7-2, the J gene TRBJ2-7, with 8 positions matching TRBD2. This CDR3 contains 15 residues. The V and J ends lost 0 bases and 3 bases, in that order; junction bases with no gene match: 4. CDR1 and CDR2 from the germline V gene are SGHTA and FQGNSA. The CDR3 DNA follows: TGTGCCAGCAGCTTAGCTGGACTAGCCCTCTACGAGCAGTACTTC. Protein product: CASSLAGLALYEQYF.

The gene calls are TRBV5-1 and TRBJ2-5; the match to TRBD2 covers 10 bases. The CDR3 consists of 16 residues. Unmatched junction bases numbered 9, after V lost 2 bases and J lost 5 bases. Germline loops: CDR1 SGHRS, CDR2 YFSETQ. The CDR3 coding sequence is TGCGCCAGCAGCTTCTCTAGCGGGAGTTCCGGGGAGACCCAGTACTTC. Amino acids: CASSFSSGSSGETQYF.

This chain joins TRBV15 and TRBJ1-1; D perhaps matches TRBD1 (6 bases). Between the trimmed V and J ends, which lost 4 bases and 0 bases, there was a span of 9 bases. This CDR3 region has 14 residues. CDR1 is LNHNV, CDR2 YYDKDF, per germline (reference sequence). The CDR3, as DNA: TGTGCCACCAGCAAGGGGGGGATGAACACTGAAGCTTTCTTT. This sequence encodes CATSKGGMNTEAFF.

This clonotype was recorded a few times. The genes are TRBV4-2 and TRBJ1-1; D uncertain. The CDR3 has 14 amino acids. CDR1 is LGHNA, CDR2 YNFKEQ, per germline. Between the trimmed V and J ends, which lost 0 bases and 6 bases, there was a span of 11 bases. CDR3 bases: TGTGCCAGCAGCCAAGATACCCTAAAATCTGAAGCTTTCTTT. It encodes CASSQDTLKSEAFF.

This sequence joins TRBV19 and TRBJ2-2; TRBD1 agrees at 10 bases. V shed 8 bases, J shed 5 bases, and the junction held 14 bases outside the gene matches. CDR3 length: 17 amino acids. CDR1 and CDR2 from the germline V gene are LNHDA and SQIVND (reference sequence). This CDR3 is CASRPWRGQGSTGELFF. The DNA for the CDR3 is TGTGCCAGTCGGCCCTGGAGGGGACAGGGGAGTACCGGGGAGCTGTTTTTT.

The V gene is TRBV13, the J gene TRBJ2-4; D call uncertain. Germline assignment: CDR1 PRHDT and CDR2 FYEKMQ (reference sequence). V was cut by 5 bases and J by 0 bases, with 14 bases left in between. The CDR3 sequence is 16 residues long. The chain's CDR3 is CASSETHGLAKNIQYF. The CDR3 DNA reads as TGTGCCAGCAGCGAGACCCATGGGCTAGCCAAAAACATTCAGTACTTC.

V is TRBV11-2 and J is TRBJ1-1; possibly TRBD1 for D (5 bases). Germline V gene data show CDR1 as SGHAT and CDR2 as FQNNGV. CDR3 length: 12 amino acids. With 1 base removed from V and 10 bases from J, the gap between germline ends came to 10 bases. This chain's CDR3 is CASSLAPGRAFF. The DNA for the CDR3 is TGTGCCAGCAGCTTAGCCCCAGGGCGAGCTTTCTTT.

CDR3 in amino acids: CASSLEAGDYGYTF. Here the CDR3 DNA reads TGCGCCAGCAGCTTGGAGGCGGGTGACTATGGCTACACCTTC. This chain uses TRBV5-1 with TRBJ1-2; D is ambiguous. The CDR3 runs to 14 residues. The V end was cut by 0 bases, the J end by 3 bases, with 9 bases between. CDR1 is SGHRS, CDR2 YFSETQ, per germline.

The CDR3 is CASSVSLEQYNEQFF. Here the CDR3 DNA reads TGTGCCAGCAGCGTATCCTTAGAACAATACAATGAGCAGTTCTTC. V is TRBV9 and J is TRBJ2-1; D is unclear. V was cut by 1 base and J by 4 bases, with 12 bases left in between. This CDR3 has 15 amino acids. Germline values: CDR1 SGDLS, CDR2 YYNGEE.

V and J are TRBV29-1 and TRBJ2-7; 8 bases agree with TRBD2. Germline V lookup: CDR1 SQVTM, CDR2 ANQGSEA. The ends lost 3 bases at V and 5 bases at J; junction bases unmatched: 12. This CDR3 has 15 residues. The CDR3 is CSVEGFRGGLNEQYF. The DNA for the CDR3 is TGCAGCGTTGAGGGCTTCCGGGGGGGACTCAACGAGCAGTACTTC.

The rearrangement joins TRBV20-1 to TRBJ2-7; 13 nucleotides line up with TRBD2. Trimming took 1 base from V and 3 from J; bases not matched to a gene: 9. Germline loops: CDR1 DFQATT, CDR2 SNEGSKA (reference sequence). CDR3 length equals 17 residues. CDR3 DNA: TGCAGTGCTAGAGGCCGGACTAGCGGGGGAAAAATCTACGAGCAGTACTTC. Translated, it gives CSARGRTSGGKIYEQYF.

The J gene is TRBJ1-2, the V gene TRBV20-1; D not certain. CDR3 length: 12 residues. CDR1 and CDR2 from the germline V gene are DFQATT and SNEGSKA (reference sequence). Trimming removed 6 bases from V and 5 bases from J, with 13 bases in between. The CDR3 sequence is CSAPRVGYGYTF. The CDR3 region has the DNA TGCAGTGCCCCCCGGGTAGGGTATGGCTACACCTTC.

The chain joins TRBV6-2 or TRBV6-3 to TRBJ2-7, with unresolved D. CDR1 and CDR2 from the germline V gene are MNHEY and SVGEGT. CDR3 length: 13 amino acids. The V end was cut by 6 bases, the J end by 4 bases, with 13 bases between. CDR3 DNA: TGTGCCAGCAGCCAACCGACGGCATACGAGCAGTACTTC. Translation gives CASSQPTAYEQYF.